The 13 T cell receptor beta chains given below trace back to one sample, sequenced in a study of T cell repertoires in cytomegalovirus infection. TCRdb redid the calling of the reads with MiXCR, one entry per CDR3 protein. The sample consists of 70,000 to 75,000 distinct CDR3 sequences, 4% of them appearing once. The sequencing sample was made of PBMCs. Receptors originate from a human donor in good health (CMV status not recorded). Some clones in this sample may be carry-over from other donors' samples.

The CDR3 loop is CASSEYAGVRSPLHF. DNA for the CDR3: TGTGCCAGCAGCGAATACGCCGGGGTGCGGTCACCCCTCCACTTT. The chain joins TRBV7-2 to TRBJ1-6; D ambiguous. The CDR3 consists of 15 residues. The germline CDR1 and CDR2 sequences are SGHTA and FQGNSA. Trimming left V 5 bases short and J 10 bases short, with 18 bases between.

There are many counts of this clonotype. The chain links TRBV7-2 to TRBJ2-1; TRBD2 matches 9 bases. The V gene end was trimmed by 1 base and the J gene end by 0 bases; junction bases not matched to a gene: 16. Germline CDR1 and CDR2: SGHTA and FQGNSA. This CDR3 spans 21 amino acids. CDR3 in amino acids: CASSLVGILLAGQSSYNEQFF. Here the CDR3 DNA reads TGTGCCAGCAGCTTAGTGGGGATTTTGCTAGCGGGGCAAAGCTCCTACAATGAGCAGTTCTTC.

The table lists this clonotype with many counts. This chain uses TRBV6-2 or TRBV6-3 with TRBJ2-3; 8 bases match TRBD2. This CDR3 comprises 15 residues. V shed 0 bases, J shed 7 bases, and the junction held 6 bases outside the gene matches. Germline assignment: CDR1 MNHEY and CDR2 SVGEGT. The CDR3 DNA follows: TGTGCCAGCAGTTACTCGACTAGCGTAAGGAATACGCAGTATTTT. Amino acids: CASSYSTSVRNTQYF.

This clonotype appeared many times. The CDR3 DNA sequence: TGTGCCAGCAGCCGGGACAGAAGAACTTTCTTT. Translation: CASSRDRRTFF. The chain has TRBV7-3 and TRBJ1-1; 7 bases fit TRBD1. The V gene end was trimmed by 5 bases and the J gene end by 12 bases; junction bases not matched to a gene: 6. The germline CDR1 and CDR2 sequences are SGHTA and FQGTGA. The CDR3 extends over 11 amino acids.

This clonotype was picked up many times. This chain connects TRBV6-5 to TRBJ2-3; no definite D call. The ends were cut back, 1 base at V and 3 bases at J, with 14 bases in the middle. This CDR3 is 16 amino acids long. Germline V gives CDR1 MNHEY, CDR2 SVGAGI. CDR3 nucleotides: TGTGCCAGCAGTTACTACGGCAGGCCTGGGACAGATACGCAGTATTTT. Translated, it gives CASSYYGRPGTDTQYF.

This clonotype occurred a few times. The chain recombines TRBV15 with TRBJ2-5; 7 nucleotides match TRBD2. Germline assignment: CDR1 LNHNV and CDR2 YYDKDF (reference sequence). V dropped 2 bases and J dropped 9; count of bases not matched to a gene: 18. The CDR3 has 17 amino acids. The CDR3 DNA sequence: TGTGCCACCAGCAGATATCCCCCGGGACTATTAGAGATGGCCCAGTACTTC. Amino acid sequence: CATSRYPPGLLEMAQYF.

This clonotype was recorded many times. J is TRBJ1-4 and V is TRBV12-3 or TRBV12-4; 12 nucleotides line up with TRBD1. V trimming: 6 bases; J trimming: 10 bases; junction bases outside the gene matches: 6. The CDR3 spans 14 residues. In DNA, the CDR3 is TGTGCCAGCAGAGTTTCGGGACAGGGGGCAAAACTGTTTTTT. Residues: CASRVSGQGAKLFF.

In its sample, this clonotype was seen many times. V usage is TRBV28 and J usage is TRBJ1-5; 7 bases fit TRBD1. Germline V gives CDR1 MDHEN, CDR2 SYDVKM. The CDR3 spans 19 residues. V was clipped by 3 bases and J by 0 bases; unmatched bases: 14. The CDR3 sequence is CASSFHRGLGGYSNQPQHF. The CDR3 DNA sequence: TGTGCCAGCAGTTTCCACAGGGGCCTGGGGGGATATAGCAATCAGCCCCAGCATTTT.

This clonotype was seen repeatedly, ten times or more. This chain connects TRBV7-2 to TRBJ2-1; D remains unclear. Germline-derived CDR1 and CDR2 are SGHTA and FQGNSA. The CDR3 has 12 residues. Trimming removed 5 bases at V and 8 bases at J, with 10 bases between. The CDR3 DNA sequence: TGTGCCAGCAGCCTGGTTGGGGATGAGCAGTTCTTC. This codes for CASSLVGDEQFF. The whole variable domain, remainder taken from reference TRBV7-2 and TRBJ2-1, is GAGVSQSPSNKVTEKGKDVELRCDPISGHTALYWYRQSLGQGLEFLIYFQGNSAPDKSGLPSDRFSAERTGGSVSTLTIQRTQQEDSAVYLCASSLVGDEQFFGPGTRLTVL.

This clonotype has ten or more counts. The chain is built from TRBV7-8 and TRBJ2-7, with a tentative D call TRBD2 (5 bases). The V end lost 5 bases, the J end lost 5 bases, and 13 bases lay between the germline ends. CDR1 SGHVS and CDR2 FQNEAQ come from the germline V gene. The CDR3 length is 13 residues. CDR3 sequence (DNA): TGTGCCAGCAGCCACGGACTCAGGAACGAGCAGTACTTC. Amino acids: CASSHGLRNEQYF.

This clonotype was observed at least ten times. The chain joins TRBV7-2 to TRBJ1-1; D is possibly TRBD1 (6 bases). V was shortened by 6 bases and J by 4 bases, with 15 bases between the two germline ends. Germline lookup yields CDR1 SGHTA and CDR2 FQGNSA. The CDR3 has 14 amino acids. In nucleotides, the CDR3 is TGTGCCAGCAGTCTATTGTCAGGGGCCACTGAAGCTTTCTTT. Translation gives CASSLLSGATEAFF. Supplemented by reference TRBV7-2 and TRBJ1-1, the full variable domain reads GAGVSQSPSNKVTEKGKDVELRCDPISGHTALYWYRQSLGQGLEFLIYFQGNSAPDKSGLPSDRFSAERTGGSVSTLTIQRTQQEDSAVYLCASSLLSGATEAFFGQGTRLTVV.

This clonotype was seen many times. The genes are TRBV28 and TRBJ1-6; 9 nucleotides align to TRBD1. The CDR3 contains 14 residues. Per germline, CDR1 MDHEN and CDR2 SYDVKM. V shed 9 bases, J shed 8 bases, and the junction held 8 bases outside the gene matches. The CDR3 reads CASRDRARYSPLHF. The CDR3 DNA sequence: TGTGCCAGTCGGGACAGGGCAAGATATTCACCCCTCCACTTT.

In its sample, this clonotype was seen many times. This chain links TRBV6-8 with TRBJ1-6, with unresolved D. CDR3 length equals 13 residues. CDR1 and CDR2 (germline): MNHGY, SAAAGT. V shed 11 bases and J shed 1 base, with 9 bases lying between them. The CDR3 reads CASFLSYNSPLHF. Written as DNA, the CDR3 is TGTGCCTCCTTTTTATCCTATAATTCACCCCTCCACTTT.